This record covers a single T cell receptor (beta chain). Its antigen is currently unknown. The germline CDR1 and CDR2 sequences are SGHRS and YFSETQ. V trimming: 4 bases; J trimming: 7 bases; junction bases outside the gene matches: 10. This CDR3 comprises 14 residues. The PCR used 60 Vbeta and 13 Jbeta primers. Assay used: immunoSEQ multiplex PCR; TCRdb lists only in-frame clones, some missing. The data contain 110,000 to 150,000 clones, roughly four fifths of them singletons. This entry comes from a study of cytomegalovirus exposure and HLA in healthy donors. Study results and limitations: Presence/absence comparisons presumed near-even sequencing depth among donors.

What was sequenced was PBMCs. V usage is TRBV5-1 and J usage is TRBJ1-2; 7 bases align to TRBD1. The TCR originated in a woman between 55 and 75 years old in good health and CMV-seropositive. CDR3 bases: TGCGCCAGCAGCGAGGGTCAGGGGGAGGTTGGCTACACCTTC. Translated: CASSEGQGEVGYTF.